This is a list of T cell receptor beta chains from one sample in a study of technical replicates of blood from a handful of donors. The method was immunoSEQ multiplex PCR; TCRdb's version includes in-frame clones alone and lacks a portion of them. This sample carries tens of thousands of clones, roughly 96% of them seen once, and the ten largest clones take roughly 0.35%. Sequenced input: T cells isolated from PBMCs. These receptors originate from a human donor in good health. Both conserved end residues are part of each CDR3. The D gene is left open where the match is weak. Not every row has a clone size; where given, it reads once, few, many or a size class.

V gene: TRBV19; D gene: TRBD2; J gene: TRBJ2-1; clone size: -; CDR3 protein: CASSIPLGAGAEQFF; CDR3 DNA: TGTGCCAGTAGTATACCCCTCGGGGCGGGAGCTGAGCAGTTCTTC
V gene: TRBV6-5; D gene: -; J gene: TRBJ1-2; clone size: -; CDR3 protein: CASRRGYGYTF; CDR3 DNA: TGTGCCAGCAGGAGAGGCTATGGCTACACCTTC
V gene: TRBV19; D gene: -; J gene: TRBJ1-1; clone size: -; CDR3 protein: CASRAGFGTEAFF; CDR3 DNA: TGTGCCAGTAGGGCAGGGTTCGGGACTGAAGCTTTCTTT
V gene: TRBV6-5; D gene: -; J gene: TRBJ2-2; clone size: -; CDR3 protein: CASSYLDGELFF; CDR3 DNA: TGTGCCAGCAGTTATTTAGACGGGGAGCTGTTTTTT
V gene: TRBV4-3; D gene: TRBD1; J gene: TRBJ2-5; clone size: few; CDR3 protein: CASSQAGTVPQETQYF; CDR3 DNA: TGCGCCAGCAGCCAAGCCGGGACAGTACCCCAAGAGACCCAGTACTTC
V gene: TRBV27; D gene: TRBD1; J gene: TRBJ2-7; clone size: -; CDR3 protein: CASSLIGTEPYEQYF; CDR3 DNA: TGTGCCAGCAGTTTAATTGGGACAGAACCCTACGAGCAGTACTTC
V gene: TRBV28; D gene: TRBD1; J gene: TRBJ2-5; clone size: -; CDR3 protein: CASSRIQGGRETQYF; CDR3 DNA: TGTGCCAGCAGCCGAATACAGGGGGGTCGAGAGACCCAGTACTTC
V gene: TRBV20-1; D gene: -; J gene: TRBJ1-2; clone size: once; CDR3 protein: CSAGARVGYTF; CDR3 DNA: TGCAGTGCAGGGGCTAGGGTTGGCTACACCTTC
V gene: TRBV5-1; D gene: TRBD2; J gene: TRBJ2-5; clone size: -; CDR3 protein: CASSLGLAGGDGETQYF; CDR3 DNA: TGCGCCAGCAGCTTGGGACTAGCGGGAGGGGATGGAGAGACCCAGTACTTC
V gene: TRBV4-1; D gene: TRBD2; J gene: TRBJ2-1; clone size: -; CDR3 protein: CASSRLAGGLYNEQFF; CDR3 DNA: TGCGCCAGCAGCCGACTAGCGGGAGGACTCTACAATGAGCAGTTCTTC
V gene: TRBV10-3; D gene: TRBD2; J gene: TRBJ2-7; clone size: -; CDR3 protein: CAISEAVLAGGPHEQYF; CDR3 DNA: TGTGCCATCAGTGAAGCAGTGCTAGCGGGAGGGCCCCACGAGCAGTACTTC
V gene: TRBV28; D gene: -; J gene: TRBJ2-2; clone size: -; CDR3 protein: CASSLTSKTGELFF; CDR3 DNA: TGTGCCAGCAGTCTGACTAGTAAGACCGGGGAGCTGTTTTTT
V gene: TRBV28; D gene: -; J gene: TRBJ2-2; clone size: once; CDR3 protein: CASSTTGHLNTGELFF; CDR3 DNA: TGTGCCAGCAGTACCACGGGACACCTTAACACCGGGGAGCTGTTTTTT
V gene: TRBV28; D gene: -; J gene: TRBJ2-7; clone size: -; CDR3 protein: CASRQGWEQYF; CDR3 DNA: TGTGCCAGCAGGCAGGGGTGGGAGCAGTACTTC
V gene: TRBV29-1; D gene: -; J gene: TRBJ2-3; clone size: -; CDR3 protein: CSVREFADTQYF; CDR3 DNA: TGCAGCGTTAGGGAGTTCGCAGATACGCAGTATTTT
V gene: TRBV28; D gene: -; J gene: TRBJ2-7; clone size: -; CDR3 protein: CASTSGYEQYF; CDR3 DNA: TGTGCCAGCACTTCCGGGTACGAGCAGTACTTC
V gene: TRBV4-1; D gene: TRBD2; J gene: TRBJ2-1; clone size: -; CDR3 protein: CASSQGAGGGTSGNEQFF; CDR3 DNA: TGCGCCAGCAGCCAAGGGGCTGGGGGAGGGACTAGCGGAAATGAGCAGTTCTTC
V gene: TRBV7-2; D gene: -; J gene: TRBJ2-4; clone size: -; CDR3 protein: CASSPLVSGGIQYF; CDR3 DNA: TGTGCCAGCAGCCCCCTGGTCAGCGGTGGCATTCAGTACTTC
V gene: TRBV7-2; D gene: -; J gene: TRBJ1-1; clone size: -; CDR3 protein: CASSFPQTEAFF; CDR3 DNA: TGTGCCAGCAGCTTTCCACAGACTGAAGCTTTCTTT
V gene: TRBV5-8; D gene: -; J gene: TRBJ2-4; clone size: -; CDR3 protein: CASSSVGRSGTKNIQYF; CDR3 DNA: TGTGCCAGCAGCTCCGTAGGGAGGAGTGGGACCAAAAACATTCAGTACTTC
V gene: TRBV29-1; D gene: -; J gene: TRBJ2-1; clone size: -; CDR3 protein: CSVEDRGSSYNEQFF; CDR3 DNA: TGCAGCGTTGAAGATCGGGGTAGCTCCTACAATGAGCAGTTCTTC
V gene: TRBV27; D gene: -; J gene: TRBJ1-5; clone size: -; CDR3 protein: CASSLMLRQPQHF; CDR3 DNA: TGTGCCAGCAGTTTAATGCTACGGCAGCCCCAGCATTTT
V gene: TRBV4-3; D gene: -; J gene: TRBJ2-1; clone size: -; CDR3 protein: CASSQILSRGRSYNEQFF; CDR3 DNA: TGCGCCAGCAGCCAGATCTTGTCCCGGGGTCGCTCCTACAATGAGCAGTTCTTC
V gene: TRBV27; D gene: TRBD2; J gene: TRBJ2-1; clone size: -; CDR3 protein: CASSWVAGEGNEQFF; CDR3 DNA: TGTGCCAGCAGTTGGGTAGCGGGAGAGGGCAATGAGCAGTTCTTC
V gene: TRBV19; D gene: -; J gene: TRBJ2-5; clone size: -; CDR3 protein: CASSMVTGQTQYF; CDR3 DNA: TGTGCCAGTAGTATGGTCACGGGTCAGACCCAGTACTTC
V gene: TRBV9; D gene: TRBD2; J gene: TRBJ2-7; clone size: -; CDR3 protein: CASSASGLAYEQYF; CDR3 DNA: TGTGCCAGCAGCGCCTCGGGACTAGCCTACGAGCAGTACTTC
V gene: TRBV5-1; D gene: -; J gene: TRBJ1-1; clone size: -; CDR3 protein: CASSLQGNTEAFF; CDR3 DNA: TGCGCCAGCAGCTTACAGGGAAACACTGAAGCTTTCTTT
V gene: TRBV19; D gene: -; J gene: TRBJ1-1; clone size: -; CDR3 protein: CASQIGTSNTEAFF; CDR3 DNA: TGTGCCTCTCAAATCGGTACTTCGAACACTGAAGCTTTCTTT
V gene: TRBV9; D gene: TRBD2; J gene: TRBJ2-2; clone size: -; CDR3 protein: CASSVPRGGSANTGELFF; CDR3 DNA: TGTGCCAGCAGCGTTCCCCGTGGCGGGAGCGCGAACACCGGGGAGCTGTTTTTT
V gene: TRBV11-2; D gene: TRBD1; J gene: TRBJ1-1; clone size: -; CDR3 protein: CASSTTGAAREAFF; CDR3 DNA: TGTGCCAGCAGCACGACAGGGGCCGCCCGAGAAGCTTTCTTT
V gene: TRBV6-1; D gene: TRBD2; J gene: TRBJ2-7; clone size: -; CDR3 protein: CASSEGLAESYEQYF; CDR3 DNA: TGTGCCAGCAGTGAGGGACTAGCGGAGTCCTACGAGCAGTACTTC
V gene: TRBV4-1; D gene: TRBD2; J gene: TRBJ2-2; clone size: -; CDR3 protein: CASSQGQREITGELFF; CDR3 DNA: TGCGCCAGCAGCCAAGGTCAGCGGGAGATCACCGGGGAGCTGTTTTTT
V gene: TRBV4-3; D gene: TRBD1; J gene: TRBJ1-1; clone size: -; CDR3 protein: CASSLGQYTEAFF; CDR3 DNA: TGCGCCAGCAGCCTGGGACAGTACACTGAAGCTTTCTTT
V gene: TRBV28; D gene: TRBD1; J gene: TRBJ2-7; clone size: -; CDR3 protein: CASSSGQGSPYEQYF; CDR3 DNA: TGTGCCAGCAGTTCCGGACAGGGGAGTCCCTACGAGCAGTACTTC
V gene: TRBV27; D gene: TRBD2; J gene: TRBJ2-7; clone size: once; CDR3 protein: CASSRTAGTSVYYEQYF; CDR3 DNA: TGTGCCAGCAGCAGAACTGCCGGGACTAGCGTGTACTACGAGCAGTACTTC
V gene: TRBV29-1; D gene: TRBD1; J gene: TRBJ2-1; clone size: -; CDR3 protein: CSVVLMGTGSNEQFF; CDR3 DNA: TGCAGCGTTGTATTAATGGGGACAGGGTCAAATGAGCAGTTCTTC
V gene: TRBV15; D gene: TRBD2; J gene: TRBJ2-7; clone size: -; CDR3 protein: CATSTPGLAGVITGEQYF; CDR3 DNA: TGTGCCACCAGCACGCCGGGACTAGCGGGAGTAATAACGGGGGAGCAGTACTTC
V gene: TRBV7-2; D gene: TRBD2; J gene: TRBJ2-1; clone size: -; CDR3 protein: CASSRGLAFDEQFF; CDR3 DNA: TGTGCCAGCAGCCGAGGACTAGCTTTCGATGAGCAGTTCTTC